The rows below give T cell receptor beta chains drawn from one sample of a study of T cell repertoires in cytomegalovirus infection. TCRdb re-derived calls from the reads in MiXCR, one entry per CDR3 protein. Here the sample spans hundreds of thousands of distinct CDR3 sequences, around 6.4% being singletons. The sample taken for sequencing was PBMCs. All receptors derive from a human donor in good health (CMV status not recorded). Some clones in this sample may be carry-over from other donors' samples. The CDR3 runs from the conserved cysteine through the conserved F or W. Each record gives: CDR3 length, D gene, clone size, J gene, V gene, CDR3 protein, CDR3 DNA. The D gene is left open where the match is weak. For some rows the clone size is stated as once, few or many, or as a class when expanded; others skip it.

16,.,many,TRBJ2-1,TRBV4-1,CASSHAKGDSYNEQFF,TGCGCCAGCAGCCATGCTAAAGGGGACTCCTACAATGAGCAGTTCTTC
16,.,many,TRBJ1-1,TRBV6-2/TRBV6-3,CASSNHRQLSDTEAFF,TGTGCCAGCAGTAACCACCGACAGTTATCGGACACTGAAGCTTTCTTT
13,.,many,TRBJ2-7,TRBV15,CATSNGASYEQYF,TGTGCCACCAGCAATGGGGCCTCCTACGAGCAGTACTTC
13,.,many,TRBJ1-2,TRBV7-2,CASSLLGAGGYTF,TGTGCCAGCAGCCTCCTAGGGGCAGGTGGCTACACCTTC
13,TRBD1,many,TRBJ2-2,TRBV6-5,CASSHRGTGELFF,TGTGCCAGCAGTCACAGGGGCACCGGGGAGCTGTTTTTT
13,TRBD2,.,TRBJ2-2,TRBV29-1,CSVVKGRAGELFF,TGCAGCGTTGTAAAGGGGAGGGCCGGGGAGCTGTTTTTT
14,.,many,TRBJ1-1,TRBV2,CASSEMVGMPEAFF,TGTGCCAGCAGTGAAATGGTGGGGATGCCTGAAGCTTTCTTT
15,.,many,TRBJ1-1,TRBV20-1,CSAREPGSYISEAFF,TGCAGTGCTAGAGAGCCCGGCAGCTATATTTCTGAAGCTTTCTTT
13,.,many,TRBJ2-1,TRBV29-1,CSVRDTEYNEQFF,TGCAGCGTCCGGGACACAGAGTACAATGAGCAGTTCTTC
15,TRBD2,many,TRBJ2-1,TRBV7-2,CASSLVPGLASEQFF,TGTGCCAGCAGCTTAGTCCCCGGACTAGCTAGTGAGCAGTTCTTC
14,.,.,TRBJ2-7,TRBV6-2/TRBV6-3,CASGTRGQTYEQYF,TGTGCCAGCGGGACTCGGGGACAGACCTACGAGCAGTACTTC
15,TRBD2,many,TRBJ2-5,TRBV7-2,CASSPGLAAQETQYF,TGTGCCAGCAGCCCAGGACTAGCCGCCCAAGAGACCCAGTACTTC
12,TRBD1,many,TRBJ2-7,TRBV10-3,CATTGQGYEQYF,TGTGCCACCACCGGACAGGGCTACGAGCAGTACTTC
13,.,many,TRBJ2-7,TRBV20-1,CSAKAESSYEQYF,TGCAGTGCTAAAGCGGAGAGCTCCTACGAGCAGTACTTC
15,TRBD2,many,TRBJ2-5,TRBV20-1,CSAFFPGGPEETQYF,TGCAGTGCTTTTTTCCCGGGGGGGCCGGAAGAGACCCAGTACTTC
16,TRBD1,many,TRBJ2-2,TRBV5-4,CASSLPGQANTGELFF,TGTGCCAGCAGCTTGCCGGGACAGGCTAACACCGGGGAGCTGTTTTTT
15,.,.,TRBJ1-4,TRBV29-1,CSVEASGSRNEKLFF,TGCAGCGTTGAAGCATCTGGGTCCAGGAATGAAAAACTGTTTTTT
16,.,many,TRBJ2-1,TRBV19,CASSTHSGPPYNEQFF,TGTGCCAGTAGTACGCACTCCGGGCCTCCCTACAATGAGCAGTTCTTC
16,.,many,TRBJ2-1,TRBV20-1,CSASRGPLDSYNEQFF,TGCAGTGCTAGCCGTGGACCTCTCGACTCCTACAATGAGCAGTTCTTC
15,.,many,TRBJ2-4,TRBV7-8,CASSLRAPTEDIQYF,TGTGCCAGCAGCTTAAGGGCCCCAACTGAGGACATTCAGTACTTC
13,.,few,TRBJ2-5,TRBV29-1,CSVVRGMSETQYF,TGCAGCGTTGTGAGGGGTATGAGCGAGACCCAGTACTTC
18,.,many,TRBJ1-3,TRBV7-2,CASSPRGEGPSSGNTIYF,TGTGCCAGCAGCCCCCGGGGGGAGGGGCCCTCCTCTGGAAACACCATATATTTT
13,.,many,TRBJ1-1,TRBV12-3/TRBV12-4,CASSLSGANEAFF,TGTGCCAGCAGTTTATCAGGGGCCAATGAAGCTTTCTTT
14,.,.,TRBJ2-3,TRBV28,CASSSDSSTDTQYF,TGTGCCAGCAGTTCAGACAGTAGCACAGATACGCAGTATTTT
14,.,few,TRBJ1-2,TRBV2,CASRKGTGYGGYTF,TGTGCCAGCAGGAAAGGGACCGGCTACGGGGGCTACACCTTC
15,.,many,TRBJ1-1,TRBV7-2,CASSLGVHITTEAFF,TGTGCCAGCAGCTTAGGCGTTCACATCACCACTGAAGCTTTCTTT
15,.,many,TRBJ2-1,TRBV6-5,CASSYSPVPFNEQFF,TGTGCCAGCAGTTACTCCCCAGTGCCGTTCAATGAGCAGTTCTTC
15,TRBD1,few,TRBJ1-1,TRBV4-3,CASSQGQGGNTEAFF,TGCGCCAGCAGCCAAGGACAGGGGGGAAACACTGAAGCTTTCTTT
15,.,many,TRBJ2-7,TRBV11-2,CASSLREGGGYEQYF,TGTGCCAGCAGCTTAAGAGAGGGGGGAGGCTACGAGCAGTACTTC
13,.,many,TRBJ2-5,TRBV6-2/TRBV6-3,CASSTGTKETQYF,TGTGCCAGCAGCACCGGGACCAAAGAGACCCAGTACTTC
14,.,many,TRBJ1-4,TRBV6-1,CASRGLAEGEKLFF,TGTGCCAGCAGGGGACTGGCGGAGGGTGAAAAACTGTTTTTT
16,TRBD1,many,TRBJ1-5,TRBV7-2,CASSLVSGTGEQPQHF,TGTGCCAGCAGCTTAGTTTCCGGGACAGGGGAACAGCCCCAGCATTTT
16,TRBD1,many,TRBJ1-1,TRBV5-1,CASSNSGGGLNTEAFF,TGCGCCAGCAGCAACTCAGGGGGCGGTCTGAACACTGAAGCTTTCTTT
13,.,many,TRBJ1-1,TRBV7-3,CASSFVTGDEAFF,TGTGCCAGCAGCTTTGTTACAGGAGATGAAGCTTTCTTT
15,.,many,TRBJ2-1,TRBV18,CASSLPTGSYNEQFF,TGTGCCAGCTCACTACCGACAGGCTCCTACAATGAGCAGTTCTTC
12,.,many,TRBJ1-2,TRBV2,CASSELGGGYTF,TGTGCCAGCAGTGAATTAGGGGGAGGCTACACCTTC
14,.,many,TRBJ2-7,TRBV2,CASSEYGRKSEQYF,TGTGCCAGCAGTGAATACGGCAGAAAGTCCGAGCAGTACTTC
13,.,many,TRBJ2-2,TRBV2,CASRVTSSGELFF,TGTGCCAGCAGAGTAACTAGTTCCGGGGAGCTGTTTTTT
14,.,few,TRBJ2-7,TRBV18,CASSPGQEPYEQYF,TGTGCCAGCTCACCAGGGCAGGAGCCCTACGAGCAGTACTTC
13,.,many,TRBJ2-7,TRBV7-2,CASSFGGIGEQYF,TGTGCCAGCAGCTTCGGGGGAATAGGCGAGCAGTACTTC